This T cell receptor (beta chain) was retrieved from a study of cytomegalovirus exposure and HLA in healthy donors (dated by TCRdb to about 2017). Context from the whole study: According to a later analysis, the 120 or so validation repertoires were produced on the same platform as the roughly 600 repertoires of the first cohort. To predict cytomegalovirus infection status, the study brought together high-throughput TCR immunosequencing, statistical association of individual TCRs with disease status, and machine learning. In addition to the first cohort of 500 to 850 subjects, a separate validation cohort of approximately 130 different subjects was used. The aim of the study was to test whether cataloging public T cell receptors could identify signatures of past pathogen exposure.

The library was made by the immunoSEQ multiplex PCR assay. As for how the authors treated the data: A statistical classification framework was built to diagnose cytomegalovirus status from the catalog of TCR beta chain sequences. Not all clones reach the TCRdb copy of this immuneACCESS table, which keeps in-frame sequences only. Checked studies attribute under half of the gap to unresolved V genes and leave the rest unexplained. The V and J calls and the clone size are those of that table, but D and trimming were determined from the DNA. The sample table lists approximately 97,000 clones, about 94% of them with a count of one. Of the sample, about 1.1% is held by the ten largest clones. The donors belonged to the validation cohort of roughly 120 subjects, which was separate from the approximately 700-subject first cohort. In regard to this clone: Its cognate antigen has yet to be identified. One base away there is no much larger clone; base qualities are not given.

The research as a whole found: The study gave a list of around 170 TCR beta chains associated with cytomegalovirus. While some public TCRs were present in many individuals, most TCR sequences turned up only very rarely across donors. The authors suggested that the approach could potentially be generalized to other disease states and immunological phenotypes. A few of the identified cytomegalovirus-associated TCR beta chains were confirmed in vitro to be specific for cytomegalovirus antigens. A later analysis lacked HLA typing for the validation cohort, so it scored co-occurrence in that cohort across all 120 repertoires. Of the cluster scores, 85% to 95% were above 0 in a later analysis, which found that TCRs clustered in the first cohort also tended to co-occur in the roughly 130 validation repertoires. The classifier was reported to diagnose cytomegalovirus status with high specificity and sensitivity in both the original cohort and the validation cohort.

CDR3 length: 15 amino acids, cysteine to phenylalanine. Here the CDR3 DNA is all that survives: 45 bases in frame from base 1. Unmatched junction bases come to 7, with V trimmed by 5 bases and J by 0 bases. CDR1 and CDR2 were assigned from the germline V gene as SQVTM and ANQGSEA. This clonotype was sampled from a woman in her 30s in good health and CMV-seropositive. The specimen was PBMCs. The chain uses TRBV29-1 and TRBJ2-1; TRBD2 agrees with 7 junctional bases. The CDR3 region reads CSVQRGGSSYNEQFF. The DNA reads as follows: TGCAGCGTTCAACGGGGAGGGAGCTCCTACAATGAGCAGTTCTTC.